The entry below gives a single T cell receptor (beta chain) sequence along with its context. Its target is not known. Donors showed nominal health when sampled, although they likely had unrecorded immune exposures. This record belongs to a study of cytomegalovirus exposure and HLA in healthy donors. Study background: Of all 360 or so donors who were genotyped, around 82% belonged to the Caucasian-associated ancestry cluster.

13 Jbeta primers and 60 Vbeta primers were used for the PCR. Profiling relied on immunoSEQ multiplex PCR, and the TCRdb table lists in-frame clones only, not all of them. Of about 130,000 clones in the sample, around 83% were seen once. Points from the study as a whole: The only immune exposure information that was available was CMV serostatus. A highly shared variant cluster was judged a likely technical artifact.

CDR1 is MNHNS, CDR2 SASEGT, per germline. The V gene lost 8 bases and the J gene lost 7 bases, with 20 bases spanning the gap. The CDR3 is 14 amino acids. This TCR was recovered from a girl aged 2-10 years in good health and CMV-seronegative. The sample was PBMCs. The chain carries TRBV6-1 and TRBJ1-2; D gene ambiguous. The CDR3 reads CASLLNVGVSGYTF. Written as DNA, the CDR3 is TGTGCCAGCCTACTAAATGTCGGAGTCTCTGGCTACACCTTC.